A selection of T cell receptor beta chains follows, all from one sample in a study of long-term antiretroviral therapy in people with HIV. The method was immunoSEQ multiplex PCR; TCRdb's version includes in-frame clones alone and lacks a portion of them. The data contain around 33,000 clones, 80% to 90% of them singletons. Sequenced here: unsorted PBMCs, sampled 0.4 years before starting antiretroviral therapy. These receptors were collected from a man between 18 and 35 years old with HIV. CDR3s include the opening cysteine and the closing phenylalanine or tryptophan. D genes are given only for firm matches. Part of the rows lack a size; the others show once, few, many or a class for expanded clones.

TRBD1 TRBJ2-2 TRBV13 15 . CASSYRGLRTGELFF TGTGCCAGCAGCTACAGGGGGCTGAGAACCGGGGAGCTGTTTTTT
. TRBJ2-5 TRBV11-2 13 . CASSLAVWETQYF TGTGCCAGCAGCTTAGCGGTCTGGGAGACCCAGTACTTC
. TRBJ1-4 TRBV19 13 . CASSIESYEKLFF TGTGCCAGTAGTATCGAGAGCTACGAAAAACTGTTTTTT
TRBD2 TRBJ2-1 TRBV9 15 . CASSVSGRGEFEQFF TGTGCCAGCAGCGTAAGCGGGAGGGGTGAGTTTGAGCAGTTCTTC
TRBD1 TRBJ2-7 TRBV30 15 . CAWSRWTGGRYEQYF TGTGCCTGGAGTCGATGGACAGGGGGCAGGTACGAGCAGTACTTC
. TRBJ1-3 TRBV9 15 once CASSVGGISGNTIYF TGTGCCAGCAGCGTAGGGGGGATCTCTGGAAACACCATATATTTT
TRBD2 TRBJ2-7 TRBV5-5 13 . CASSSLAGREQYF TGTGCCAGCAGCTCCTTAGCGGGACGCGAGCAGTACTTC
. TRBJ1-6 TRBV30 13 . CAWRLTYNSPLHF TGTGCCTGGAGACTGACGTATAATTCACCCCTCCACTTT
TRBD1 TRBJ2-7 TRBV11-2 15 . CASSLAPGGTYEQYF TGTGCCAGCAGCTTGGCCCCAGGGGGTACCTACGAGCAGTACTTC
. TRBJ1-1 TRBV7-9 14 . CASSLDLRNTEAFF TGTGCCAGCAGCTTAGACCTGAGGAACACTGAAGCTTTCTTT
TRBD2 TRBJ2-2 TRBV4-1 14 . CASMSGGVAGELFF TGCGCCAGCATGTCGGGGGGAGTAGCCGGGGAGCTGTTTTTT
TRBD2 TRBJ2-5 TRBV10-3 16 . CAIRVDSGKAQETQYF TGTGCCATCAGGGTGGATAGCGGGAAAGCCCAAGAGACCCAGTACTTC
TRBD1 TRBJ2-7 TRBV7-9 15 . CASSSQTGAPYEQYF TGTGCCAGCAGCTCGCAGACAGGGGCACCCTACGAGCAGTACTTC
TRBD2 TRBJ2-7 TRBV4-3 14 . CASSQGLARYEQYF TGCGCCAGCAGCCAAGGACTAGCGAGATACGAGCAGTACTTC
TRBD1 TRBJ1-2 TRBV30 17 . CAWTPGPGQGAGYGYTF TGTGCCTGGACGCCGGGACCGGGACAGGGGGCAGGCTATGGCTACACCTTC
. TRBJ2-3 TRBV7-9 14 . CASGDIGHTDTQYF TGTGCCAGCGGCGACATCGGGCACACAGATACGCAGTATTTT
TRBD2 TRBJ2-3 TRBV9 15 once CASSPWTSGGDTQYF TGTGCCAGCAGCCCTTGGACTAGCGGGGGAGATACGCAGTATTTT
TRBD1 TRBJ1-2 TRBV7-9 14 . CASSVGQGISGYTF TGTGCCAGCAGCGTGGGACAGGGGATATCTGGCTACACCTTC
. TRBJ1-5 TRBV5-5 13 . CASSLDSGQPQHF TGTGCCAGCAGCTTGGATTCAGGTCAGCCCCAGCATTTT
. TRBJ1-2 TRBV30 12 . CAFLRDPHGYTF TGTGCCTTCCTTCGTGACCCGCATGGCTACACCTTC